The clone carrying this TCR beta chain was picked up many times. Based on clinical symptoms, serum thyroxine and TRAb, thyroid ultrasound and orbital computed tomography, diagnoses were reached. The sample comes from a study of T cells in Graves' hyperthyroidism and ophthalmopathy. Trimming left V 0 bases short and J 10 bases short, with 9 bases between. The CDR3 is 11 amino acids. Per the germline V gene, CDR1 is GTSNPN and CDR2 is SVGIG (reference sequence). Amplification of TCR beta CDR3 regions used RNA as the template. HTBI primers were employed in a first-round RT-PCR of the TCR CDR3. TCRdb reanalysed the multiplex PCR reads using MiXCR and keeps one entry per CDR3 protein. The sample lists over 500,000 distinct CDR3 sequences, about 15% seen once, with approximately 15% in the top ten.

Material for sequencing was blood. V is TRBV30 and J is TRBJ1-2, with unresolved D. This clonotype was sampled from a woman in her forties with Graves' hyperthyroidism. The CDR3 coding sequence is TGTGCCTGGAGTGTTAGTAATTCCTACACCTTC. The encoded protein is CAWSVSNSYTF.